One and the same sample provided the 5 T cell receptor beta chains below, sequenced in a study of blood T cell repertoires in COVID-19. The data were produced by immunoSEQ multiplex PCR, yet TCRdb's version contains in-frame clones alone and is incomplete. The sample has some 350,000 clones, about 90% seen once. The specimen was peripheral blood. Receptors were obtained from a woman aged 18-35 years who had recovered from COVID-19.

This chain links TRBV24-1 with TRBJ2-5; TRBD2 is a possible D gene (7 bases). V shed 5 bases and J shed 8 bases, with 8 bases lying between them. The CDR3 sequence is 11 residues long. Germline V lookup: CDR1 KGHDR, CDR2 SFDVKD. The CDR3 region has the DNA TGTGCCACCAGTGGGGGGGGCACCCAGTACTTC. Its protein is CATSGGGTQYF.

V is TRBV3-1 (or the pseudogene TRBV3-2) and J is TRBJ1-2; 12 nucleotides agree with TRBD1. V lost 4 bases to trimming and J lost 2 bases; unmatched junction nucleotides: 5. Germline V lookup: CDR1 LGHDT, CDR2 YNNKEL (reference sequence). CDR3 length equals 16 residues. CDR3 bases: TGTGCCAGCAGCCCCGGGACAGGGGGCGCCAACTATGGCTACACCTTC. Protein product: CASSPGTGGANYGYTF.

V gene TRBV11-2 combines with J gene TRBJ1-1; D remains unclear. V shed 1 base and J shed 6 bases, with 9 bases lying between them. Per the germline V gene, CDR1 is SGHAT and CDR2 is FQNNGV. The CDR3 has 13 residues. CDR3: CASSLVGFAEAFF. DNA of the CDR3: TGTGCCAGCAGCTTAGTCGGGTTTGCTGAAGCTTTCTTT.

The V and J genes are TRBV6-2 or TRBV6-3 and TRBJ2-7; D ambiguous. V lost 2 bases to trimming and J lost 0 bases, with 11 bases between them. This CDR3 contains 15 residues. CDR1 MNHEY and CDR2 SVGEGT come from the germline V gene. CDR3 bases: TGTGCCAGCAGTTACGGGCCGAGCAGCTCCTACGAGCAGTACGTC. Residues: CASSYGPSSSYEQYV.

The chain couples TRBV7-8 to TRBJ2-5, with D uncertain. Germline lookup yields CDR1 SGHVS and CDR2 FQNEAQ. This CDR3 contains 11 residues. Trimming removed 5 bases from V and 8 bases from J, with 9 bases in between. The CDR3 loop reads CASSQKTTQYF. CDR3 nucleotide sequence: TGTGCCAGCAGCCAGAAGACAACCCAGTACTTC.